This T cell receptor (beta chain) originates from a study of blood T cells in healthy people across ages. The second PCR ran about 6 to 11 cycles with a sample-barcoded 5' primer and J-beta primers. TCRdb reprocessed the 5' RACE reads with MiXCR, giving one entry per CDR3 protein. The table shows approximately 600,000 distinct CDR3 sequences, with about 54% occurring only once. The ends lost 6 bases at V and 7 bases at J; junction bases unmatched: 10. This CDR3 contains 16 residues. Germline lookup yields CDR1 SGHDT and CDR2 YYEEEE. The V and J genes are TRBV5-6 and TRBJ1-4, with 12 bases lining up with TRBD1. The TCR comes from a man aged 55 to 70 in good health. The sequencing input was blood. The CDR3 DNA reads as TGTGCCAGCACCACCGAAGGGACAGGGGGCCGTGAAAAACTGTTTTTT. This gives the protein CASTTEGTGGREKLFF.